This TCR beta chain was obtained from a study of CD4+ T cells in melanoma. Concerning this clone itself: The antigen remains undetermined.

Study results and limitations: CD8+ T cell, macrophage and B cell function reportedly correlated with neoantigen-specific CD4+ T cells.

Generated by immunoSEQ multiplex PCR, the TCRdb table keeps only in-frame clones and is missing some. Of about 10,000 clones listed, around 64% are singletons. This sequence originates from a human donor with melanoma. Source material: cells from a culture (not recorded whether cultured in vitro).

CDR3: CASSLGRGVTSGTDTQYF. The CDR3 nucleotides are TGTGCCAGCAGCTTGGGTCGGGGGGTAACGTCTGGCACAGATACGCAGTATTTT. This chain joins TRBV5-8 and TRBJ2-3; the match to TRBD2 covers 7 bases. The CDR3 contains 18 residues. The germline gives CDR1 SGHTS, CDR2 YDEGEE. The V gene end was trimmed by 0 bases and the J gene end by 1 base; junction bases not matched to a gene: 11. The whole variable domain, filled in from reference TRBV5-8 and TRBJ2-3, reads EAGVTQSPTHLIKTRGQQATLRCSPISGHTSVYWYQQALGLGLQFLLWYDEGEERNRGNFPPRFSGRQFPNYSSELNVNALELEDSALYLCASSLGRGVTSGTDTQYFGPGTRLTVL.